Below, 16 T cell receptor beta chains from the same sample are listed, as sequenced in a study of T cell repertoires in cytomegalovirus infection. The antigens of these receptors remain unknown. A single record per CDR3 protein comes from TCRdb applying MiXCR to the reads. The table lists around 800,000 distinct CDR3 sequences, 32% of them singletons. This specimen was cultured CD8+ T cells from PBMCs, taken from culture after CMV antigen stimulation. These TCRs come from a human donor in good health (CMV status not recorded). Some clones in this sample may be carry-over from other donors' samples.

This clonotype was picked up a small number of times. This chain links TRBV7-9 with TRBJ2-4, with 7 nucleotides matching TRBD2. Per germline, CDR1 SEHNR and CDR2 FQNEAQ (reference sequence). V lost 5 bases to trimming and J lost 9 bases; unmatched junction nucleotides: 28. The CDR3 is 20 amino acids. In DNA form, the CDR3 reads TGTGCCAGCAGCCTAGAATTCCAGCAGGCTAGCGGCACCTGGTCGGGCATTCAGTACTTC. As protein: CASSLEFQQASGTWSGIQYF.

Ten or more counts support this clonotype. The chain is built from TRBV7-9 and TRBJ1-1; 7 bases are shared with TRBD1. Losses at the gene ends were 6 bases for V and 1 base for J; bases not matched to a gene: 8. The CDR3 is 15 amino acids. Germline CDR1 SEHNR, CDR2 FQNEAQ (reference sequence). The CDR3 region has the DNA TGTGCCAGCAGATCGACAGGGTCGGGGAACACTGAAGCTTTCTTT. As protein: CASRSTGSGNTEAFF.

The chain has TRBV5-4 and TRBJ1-3; D is unclear. Per the germline V gene, CDR1 is SGHNT and CDR2 is YYREEE (reference sequence). CDR3 size: 14 residues. The CDR3: CAVANLNSGNTIYF. The CDR3 nucleotides are TGTGCAGTCGCTAATCTAAACTCTGGAAACACCATATATTTT.

At least ten counts were recorded for this clonotype. The V gene is TRBV7-3, the J gene TRBJ1-1; TRBD1 might be the D (6 bases). CDR3 length equals 15 residues. Germline loops: CDR1 SGHTA, CDR2 FQGTGA. V was trimmed by 1 base and J by 4 bases, leaving 13 bases between them. The CDR3 here is CASSLKSGTLTEAFF. CDR3 DNA: TGTGCCAGCAGCTTAAAATCGGGGACACTCACTGAAGCTTTCTTT.

CDR3 residues: CASSFQTPGQPPFHGYTF. DNA of the CDR3: TGTGCCAGCAGTTTCCAGACACCGGGACAGCCGCCATTTCACGGCTACACCTTC. The chain is built from TRBV27 and TRBJ1-2; 7 nucleotides match TRBD1. Germline lookup yields CDR1 MNHEY and CDR2 SMNVEV (reference sequence). The junction had 21 bases not matched to a gene; V was cut back by 3 bases and J by 8 bases. This CDR3 region has 18 residues.

For this clonotype: Just one base apart from a much larger clone, this may be a read error. Given the absence of the conserved phenylalanine or tryptophan at the CDR3 end, a read error is likely. The rearrangement joins TRBV28 to TRBJ1-1; 8 positions agree with TRBD1. CDR1 MDHEN and CDR2 SYDVKM come from the germline V gene. With V trimmed by 6 bases and J by 6 bases, 12 bases remained unmatched. The CDR3 has 15 amino acids. The CDR3 nucleotides are TGTGCCAGCAGCATTCAGGGGGCGGCGCTTCCTGAAGCTTTCTTA. It codes for CASSIQGAALPEAFL.

This clonotype was detected only a few times. This sequence joins TRBV7-6 and TRBJ2-2; 8 bases line up with TRBD2. This CDR3 is 16 amino acids long. Trimming at V came to 4 bases and at J to 1 base, leaving 5 bases not matched to a gene. CDR1 is SGHVS, CDR2 FNYEAQ, per germline. In DNA form, the CDR3 reads TGTGCCAGCAGCTACAGCGGGGGCGGGAACACCGGGGAGCTGTTTTTT. This codes for CASSYSGGGNTGELFF. Variable domain in full (rest from reference TRBV7-6 and TRBJ2-2): GAGVSQSPRYKVTKRGQDVALRCDPISGHVSLYWYRQALGQGPEFLTYFNYEAQQDKSGLPNDRFSAERPEGSISTLTIQRTEQRDSAMYRCASSYSGGGNTGELFFGEGSRLTVL.

This clonotype was seen ten or more times. This chain uses TRBV7-2 with TRBJ2-7; D gene uncertain. The CDR3 contains 13 residues. V lost 2 bases, J lost 3 bases, and 8 bases lay in between. Per the germline V gene, CDR1 is SGHTA and CDR2 is FQGNSA. This CDR3 reads CASSLIRIYEQYF. The CDR3 nucleotides are TGTGCCAGCAGCTTAATCCGGATCTACGAGCAGTACTTC.

This clonotype was detected a few times. J is TRBJ2-5 and V is TRBV7-9, with a tentative D call TRBD2 (6 bases). Trimming stripped 5 bases from V and 5 bases from J, with 15 bases between. This CDR3 is built from 14 residues. In germline, CDR1 is SEHNR, CDR2 FQNEAQ (reference sequence). The CDR3 loop is CASSPRGISETQYF. CDR3 coding DNA: TGTGCCAGCAGCCCCCGCGGGATTAGTGAGACCCAGTACTTC.

The chain employs TRBV12-3 or TRBV12-4 and TRBJ1-1; 9 bases fit TRBD1. The V gene end was trimmed by 4 bases and the J gene end by 2 bases; junction bases not matched to a gene: 11. The CDR3 spans 17 residues. Here the CDR3 reads CASSSTPGTGRNTEAFF. CDR3 sequence (DNA): TGTGCCAGCAGTTCGACTCCTGGGACAGGGCGAAACACTGAAGCTTTCTTT.

Comment on this clonotype: A single base separates this from a much larger clone, so it may be a read error. The chain combines TRBV7-8 with TRBJ2-3; D is perhaps TRBD1 or TRBD2 (6 bases each). Trimming removed 8 bases at V and 0 bases at J, with 12 bases between. The germline gives CDR1 SGHVS, CDR2 FQNEAQ. The CDR3 is 14 residues long. The CDR3 protein is CASRGTSSTDTQYF. CDR3 in DNA: TGTGCCAGCCGGGGGACATCTAGCACAGATACGCAGTATTTT. The entire variable domain, with the rest obtained from reference TRBV7-8 and TRBJ2-3, is as follows: GAGVSQSPRYKVAKRGQDVALRCDPISGHVSLFWYQQALGQGPEFLTYFQNEAQLDKSGLPSDRFFAERPEGSVSTLKIQRTQQEDSAVYLCASRGTSSTDTQYFGPGTRLTVL.

This clonotype occurred a few times. The chain couples TRBV7-9 to TRBJ2-1, with D perhaps matching TRBD2 (6 bases). Germline values: CDR1 SEHNR, CDR2 FQNEAQ (reference sequence). CDR3 length: 15 residues. V lost 9 bases to trimming and J lost 2 bases, with 17 bases between them. The CDR3 bases are TGTGCCAGTCCCCTAGACGCGGGGCCCTACAATGAGCAGTTCTTC. This encodes CASPLDAGPYNEQFF.

This clonotype was counted at least ten times. The chain combines TRBV7-6 with TRBJ2-3; 10 nucleotides align to TRBD1. J lost 4 bases, V lost 5 bases, and 15 bases had no gene match. The CDR3 contains 18 residues. CDR1 SGHVS and CDR2 FNYEAQ come from the germline V gene. The CDR3 here is CASSQGQGNFHRSDTQYF. CDR3 nucleotide sequence: TGTGCCAGCAGCCAGGGACAGGGGAATTTTCATAGGTCAGATACGCAGTATTTT. The whole variable domain, filled in from reference TRBV7-6 and TRBJ2-3, reads GAGVSQSPRYKVTKRGQDVALRCDPISGHVSLYWYRQALGQGPEFLTYFNYEAQQDKSGLPNDRFSAERPEGSISTLTIQRTEQRDSAMYRCASSQGQGNFHRSDTQYFGPGTRLTVL.

This clonotype turned up a few times. The chain has TRBV6-2 or TRBV6-3 and TRBJ1-1; D remains unclear. Germline V CDR1 and CDR2: MNHEY, SVGEGT. The germline V and J ends were trimmed by 6 bases and 8 bases, with 13 bases remaining between them. The length of the CDR3 is 12 residues. The DNA for the CDR3 is TGTGCCAGCAGAAATCATCCTGGGGAAGCTTTCTTT. Amino acids: CASRNHPGEAFF.

The V call is TRBV5-1, the J call TRBJ2-5; 10 positions match TRBD1. CDR1 SGHRS and CDR2 YFSETQ come from the germline V gene. J lost 4 bases, V lost 3 bases, and 15 bases had no gene match. CDR3 length: 18 residues. Written as DNA, the CDR3 is TGCGCCAGCAGCTGGACGTCCCGGGACAGGGGTTCCCGAGAGACCCAGTACTTC. Protein sequence: CASSWTSRDRGSRETQYF.

The chain joins TRBV7-8 to TRBJ2-3; tentatively, D is TRBD1 or TRBD2 (5 bases each). V lost 5 bases, J lost 2 bases, and 14 bases lay in between. The CDR3 contains 15 residues. Germline V CDR1 and CDR2: SGHVS, FQNEAQ. The CDR3 is CASSHPGPNTDTQYF. Written as DNA, the CDR3 is TGTGCCAGCAGCCATCCGGGGCCGAACACAGATACGCAGTATTTT. Filled out from reference TRBV7-8 and TRBJ2-3, the complete variable domain reads GAGVSQSPRYKVAKRGQDVALRCDPISGHVSLFWYQQALGQGPEFLTYFQNEAQLDKSGLPSDRFFAERPEGSVSTLKIQRTQQEDSAVYLCASSHPGPNTDTQYFGPGTRLTVL.